These T cell receptor beta chains were read from a single sample in a study of T cell responses to AZD1222 COVID-19 vaccine. The data were produced by immunoSEQ multiplex PCR, yet TCRdb's version contains in-frame clones alone and is incomplete. The sample holds 120,000 to 150,000 clones, 70% to 90% seen once. The material was peripheral blood, obtained on day 0 of MenACWY control vaccination. The source of these receptors is an adult in good health. Each CDR3 is given with its conserved first and last residue. A D gene is named only where the DNA matches it firmly. A clone size is listed for some rows: how often the clone was seen (once, few, many), or a class if it is expanded.

j_gene: TRBJ2-7
v_gene: TRBV3-1/TRBV3-2
d_gene: -
abundance: -
CDR3nt: TGTGCCAGCAGAGCGAGGGGGGGGCGCGAGCAGTACTTC
CDR3aa: CASRARGGREQYF

j_gene: TRBJ2-7
v_gene: TRBV5-4
d_gene: TRBD1
abundance: -
CDR3nt: TGTGCCAGCAGCGCGGGACAGGGGGCCTATGACGAGCAGTACTTC
CDR3aa: CASSAGQGAYDEQYF

j_gene: TRBJ1-2
v_gene: TRBV7-2
d_gene: -
abundance: -
CDR3nt: TGTGCCAGCAGCTTAGATCCTGGGGGCTATGGCTACACCTTC
CDR3aa: CASSLDPGGYGYTF

j_gene: TRBJ2-7
v_gene: TRBV11-3
d_gene: -
abundance: few
CDR3nt: TGTGCCAGCAGCCCAAACGCAGGGAGCTTCACCTACGAGCAGTACTTC
CDR3aa: CASSPNAGSFTYEQYF

j_gene: TRBJ2-3
v_gene: TRBV11-2
d_gene: TRBD1
abundance: -
CDR3nt: TGTGCCAGCAGCTTATCGACAGGGCTTACCCCAGATACGCAGTATTTT
CDR3aa: CASSLSTGLTPDTQYF

j_gene: TRBJ1-5
v_gene: TRBV7-9
d_gene: -
abundance: once
CDR3nt: TGTGCCAGCAGCTACGTAGGGGGGCCCGATCAGCCCCAGCATTTT
CDR3aa: CASSYVGGPDQPQHF

j_gene: TRBJ1-1
v_gene: TRBV3-1/TRBV3-2
d_gene: -
abundance: once
CDR3nt: TGTGCCAGCAGCAAAGGTCTGGAGAAGAACACTGAAGCTTTCTTT
CDR3aa: CASSKGLEKNTEAFF

j_gene: TRBJ1-5
v_gene: TRBV5-1
d_gene: -
abundance: -
CDR3nt: TGCGCCAGCAGGGAGGGCGCGGGCAATCAGCCCCAGCATTTT
CDR3aa: CASREGAGNQPQHF

j_gene: TRBJ2-1
v_gene: TRBV5-5
d_gene: -
abundance: -
CDR3nt: TGTGCCAGCAGCTTGGGGACACGGTCCTACAATGAGCAGTTCTTC
CDR3aa: CASSLGTRSYNEQFF

j_gene: TRBJ2-1
v_gene: TRBV6-2/TRBV6-3
d_gene: -
abundance: -
CDR3nt: TGTGCCAGCAGTTACTCGTTAGGGGGAACTATCAATGAGCAGTTCTTC
CDR3aa: CASSYSLGGTINEQFF

j_gene: TRBJ2-7
v_gene: TRBV4-3
d_gene: TRBD1
abundance: -
CDR3nt: TGCGCCAGCAGCCAGATGCCGGGACAGGGGTACGAGCAGTACTTC
CDR3aa: CASSQMPGQGYEQYF

j_gene: TRBJ2-1
v_gene: TRBV2
d_gene: -
abundance: -
CDR3nt: TGTGCCAGCAGTGTCGGCGGTAGACTCTACAATGAGCAGTTCTTC
CDR3aa: CASSVGGRLYNEQFF

j_gene: TRBJ2-5
v_gene: TRBV5-1
d_gene: TRBD1
abundance: -
CDR3nt: TGCGCCAGCAGCTTGGGACAGGGGGCTCGGGAGACCCAGTACTTC
CDR3aa: CASSLGQGARETQYF

j_gene: TRBJ1-1
v_gene: TRBV19
d_gene: -
abundance: -
CDR3nt: TGTGCCAGTACCGGAAGAACGGATGAAGCTTTCTTT
CDR3aa: CASTGRTDEAFF

j_gene: TRBJ2-2
v_gene: TRBV24-1
d_gene: TRBD1
abundance: -
CDR3nt: TGTGCCACCACCCCGGACAGGGGCAACACCGGGGAGCTGTTTTTT
CDR3aa: CATTPDRGNTGELFF

j_gene: TRBJ2-1
v_gene: TRBV4-3
d_gene: TRBD2
abundance: -
CDR3nt: TGCGCCAGCAGCCCGCGAACCGGACGAGGACTAGCGGGAAGCAATGAGCAGTTCTTC
CDR3aa: CASSPRTGRGLAGSNEQFF

j_gene: TRBJ1-1
v_gene: TRBV11-3
d_gene: -
abundance: -
CDR3nt: TGTGCCAGCAGCTTGAGAGGGGTAGGAATGAACACTGAAGCTTTCTTT
CDR3aa: CASSLRGVGMNTEAFF